The subject of this entry is one TCR beta chain. This CDR3 contains 13 residues. CDR1 is SGHKS, CDR2 YYEKEE, per germline (reference sequence). V was trimmed by 2 bases and J by 2 bases, leaving 5 bases between them. The table came from immunoSEQ multiplex PCR; TCRdb's copy has only in-frame clones and leaves some out. The profile shows approximately 50,000 clones, roughly three quarters of them singletons. The entry originates in a study of T cells in tumors after PD-1 blockade. About the study: Patients received pembrolizumab 200 mg every 3 weeks or cemiplimab 350 mg every 2 weeks. During anti-PD-1 treatment, some patients continued daily vismodegib 150 mg. Peripheral blood samples averaged around 40,000 unique clonotypes and roughly 110,000 templates.

The sequence was obtained from a human donor with advanced basal cell or squamous cell carcinoma (not recorded which). This specimen was PBMCs, taken before anti-PD-1 therapy. This chain uses TRBV5-5 with TRBJ2-4; no clear D gene. CDR3 residues: CASSLGSKNIQYF. Here the CDR3 DNA reads TGTGCCAGCAGCTTAGGTTCCAAAAACATTCAGTACTTC.